The 5 T cell receptor beta chains given below trace back to one sample, sequenced in a study. Each CDR3 protein gets one entry after TCRdb re-called the 5' RACE reads with MiXCR. This sample has nearly 40,000 distinct CDR3 sequences, with approximately 20% found just once. The sample consisted of naive CD4+ T cells sorted from a lymph node. The subset: naive CD4+ T cells, CD4+CD45RA+CD25-. These receptors were collected from a female donor with breast cancer.

This clonotype was found a few times. The V gene is TRBV20-1, the J gene TRBJ1-5; D is unclear. V was trimmed by 5 bases and J by 8 bases, leaving 16 bases between them. This CDR3 is 13 amino acids long. Germline CDR1 and CDR2: DFQATT and SNEGSKA (reference sequence). CDR3 residues: CSASTGVFEPQHF. The CDR3 DNA sequence: TGCAGTGCTTCCACCGGGGTTTTCGAGCCCCAGCATTTT.

This clonotype was picked up one time. The chain recombines TRBV20-1 with TRBJ2-2; 9 bases map to TRBD2. CDR3 size: 17 residues. With V trimmed by 0 bases and J by 7 bases, 12 bases remained unmatched. Germline lookup yields CDR1 DFQATT and CDR2 SNEGSKA (reference sequence). The CDR3 spells CSARDIRAGGRVGELFF. The CDR3, as DNA: TGCAGTGCTAGAGATATCCGAGCGGGAGGAAGGGTCGGGGAGCTGTTTTTT.

This clonotype was seen more than once but under ten times. The chain has TRBV28 and TRBJ1-5, with TRBD1 as a possible D gene (5 bases). Germline V gene data show CDR1 as MDHEN and CDR2 as SYDVKM. Trimming stripped 5 bases from V and 6 bases from J, with 14 bases between. The CDR3 covers 14 residues. The CDR3 here is CASSTEQGPQPQHF. For the CDR3, the DNA is TGTGCCAGCAGTACAGAGCAGGGTCCTCAGCCCCAGCATTTT.

This clonotype was seen only a few times. The chain recombines TRBV5-5 with TRBJ2-5; 8 nucleotides align to TRBD1. Trimming cost V 5 bases and J 4 bases; bases outside gene matches: 16. The CDR3 is made up of 17 amino acids. Germline CDR1 reads SGHKS; CDR2 reads YYEKEE (reference sequence). The DNA for the CDR3 is TGTGCCAGCAGGAGGGGTCCGGACAGGGCAAGTATAGAGACCCAGTACTTC. It encodes CASRRGPDRASIETQYF.

This sequence joins TRBV20-1 and TRBJ2-7, with D hard to call. Germline V lookup: CDR1 DFQATT, CDR2 SNEGSKA (reference sequence). CDR3 length equals 14 residues. This chain's CDR3 is CGGVPSDGSYEQYF. The CDR3, as DNA: TGCGGCGGAGTGCCCTCGGACGGATCCTACGAGCAGTACTTC.